A single sample gave rise to the 21 T cell receptor beta chains below, sequenced in a study of shared clonotypes between healthy human individuals. TCRdb's table, derived via immunoSEQ multiplex PCR, lists solely in-frame clones and lacks some. The profile covers roughly 1,600,000 clones, with less than 99% appearing a single time and roughly 0.35% taken by the ten largest. Sequencing was carried out using naive CD4+ T cells sorted from blood. The subset was: CD45RA+ positively selected. Receptors originate from a man aged 25 to 40 in good health.

J is TRBJ2-7 and V is TRBV2, with D possibly matching TRBD1 (6 bases). CDR3 size: 18 residues. Germline V gene data show CDR1 as SNHLY and CDR2 as FYNNEI. V shed 6 bases and J shed 1 base, with 25 bases lying between them. CDR3 region: CASRDGLRQVGQSYEQYF. CDR3 in DNA: TGTGCCAGCAGAGACGGGTTGCGACAGGTTGGACAATCCTACGAGCAGTACTTC.

The rearrangement uses TRBV19 and TRBJ2-3; tentative D call: TRBD2 (5 bases). The V gene's germline CDR1 is LNHDA and CDR2 SQIVND (reference sequence). This CDR3 contains 15 residues. Trimming shortened V by 6 bases and J by 4 bases, and 17 bases separated the two germline ends. CDR3: CASRKGSRTSDTQYF. The DNA of the CDR3 is TGTGCCAGTAGGAAGGGATCACGGACTTCAGATACGCAGTATTTT.

The V call is TRBV11-2, the J call TRBJ2-5, with 16 bases lining up with TRBD2. J lost 3 bases, V lost 1 base, and 5 bases had no gene match. Germline CDR1 reads SGHAT; CDR2 reads FQNNGV. The CDR3 covers 18 residues. CDR3 protein: CASSLVPGTSGREETQYF. DNA of the CDR3: TGTGCCAGCAGCTTAGTCCCCGGGACTAGCGGGAGGGAAGAGACCCAGTACTTC.

This chain uses TRBV5-4 with TRBJ2-1, with D possibly being TRBD2 (6 bases). The CDR3 totals 15 residues. Germline V gene lookup returns CDR1 SGHNT and CDR2 YYREEE (reference sequence). The V end lost 1 base, the J end lost 2 bases, and 10 bases lay between the germline ends. In DNA form, the CDR3 reads TGTGCCAGCAGCTTGATCGCTAGCGCCTACAATGAGCAGTTCTTC. Protein sequence: CASSLIASAYNEQFF.

The chain combines TRBV5-1 with TRBJ2-7; tentatively, D is TRBD1 (7 bases). This CDR3 is built from 14 residues. Between the trimmed V and J ends, which lost 4 bases and 6 bases, there was a span of 17 bases. The germline CDR1 and CDR2 sequences are SGHRS and YFSETQ. The CDR3: CASSAGGQGFEQYF. DNA for the CDR3: TGCGCCAGCAGCGCAGGGGGGCAGGGGTTCGAGCAGTACTTC.

The chain recombines TRBV29-1 with TRBJ2-3, with 9 bases aligning to TRBD2. In germline, CDR1 is SQVTM, CDR2 ANQGSEA. Trimming at V came to 4 bases and at J to 6 bases, leaving 8 bases not matched to a gene. The CDR3 runs 14 residues. The CDR3: CSVGPIAGVDTQYF. CDR3 coding DNA: TGCAGCGTTGGTCCCATAGCGGGAGTGGATACGCAGTATTTT.

The J gene is TRBJ2-7, the V gene TRBV15; a weak D match, TRBD2 (5 bases). CDR3 length equals 14 residues. Germline V CDR1 and CDR2: LNHNV, YYDKDF (reference sequence). Trimming left V 0 bases short and J 2 bases short, with 8 bases between. CDR3 DNA sequence: TGTGCCACCAGCAGAGATGGAGGTGCCTACGAGCAGTACTTC. Its translation: CATSRDGGAYEQYF.

The V and J genes are TRBV13 and TRBJ2-7, with 7 bases that match TRBD2. The CDR3 extends over 16 amino acids. Germline assignment: CDR1 PRHDT and CDR2 FYEKMQ (reference sequence). V dropped 2 bases and J dropped 1; count of bases not matched to a gene: 8. The CDR3 loop reads CASSLSKAGRSYEQYF. The CDR3 DNA reads as TGTGCCAGCAGCTTAAGTAAAGCGGGACGGTCCTACGAGCAGTACTTC.

V is TRBV29-1 and J is TRBJ2-1, with no clear D. The ends were cut back, 5 bases at V and 0 bases at J, with 8 bases in the middle. CDR1 is SQVTM and CDR2 is ANQGSEA in the germline V gene. This CDR3 is built from 13 residues. Here the CDR3 reads CSVLWISYNEQFF. The DNA of the CDR3 is TGCAGCGTTCTATGGATCTCCTACAATGAGCAGTTCTTC.

The chain uses TRBV5-8 and TRBJ2-2; D tentatively fits TRBD1 or TRBD2 (5 bases each). In germline, CDR1 is SGHTS, CDR2 YDEGEE. This CDR3 is built from 13 residues. With 5 bases removed from V and 1 base from J, the gap between germline ends came to 6 bases. CDR3 sequence reads: CASRGENTGELFF. The CDR3 DNA is TGTGCCAGCAGGGGGGAGAACACCGGGGAGCTGTTTTTT.

The CDR3 region has the DNA TGTGCCAGCAGCCCCAGACTAGCGGGAGCGGAGACCCAGTACTTC. Its protein product is CASSPRLAGAETQYF. V usage is TRBV9 and J usage is TRBJ2-5; 12 nucleotides agree with TRBD2. Germline-derived CDR1 and CDR2 are SGDLS and YYNGEE. The CDR3 totals 15 residues. After removal of 4 bases from V and 5 bases from J, the junction contained 6 bases not matched to a gene.

This clone was detected only once. The V gene is TRBV5-1, the J gene TRBJ1-2; 9 nucleotides match TRBD1. The V segment lost 4 bases and the J segment 4 bases; nucleotides outside the gene matches: 14. CDR3 length: 17 amino acids. The germline V gene has CDR1 SGHRS and CDR2 YFSETQ. The CDR3 is CASSQGTGPVLGYGYTF. The CDR3 DNA sequence: TGCGCCAGCAGCCAAGGGACAGGGCCAGTACTTGGCTATGGCTACACCTTC.

V and J are TRBV9 and TRBJ2-1; 10 bases match TRBD2. Unmatched junction bases numbered 8, after V lost 0 bases and J lost 2 bases. The germline gives CDR1 SGDLS, CDR2 YYNGEE. CDR3 length equals 18 residues. CDR3 in amino acids: CASSVESGRAAAYNEQFF. The CDR3, as DNA: TGTGCCAGCAGCGTAGAAAGCGGGAGGGCCGCGGCCTACAATGAGCAGTTCTTC. The variable domain in full, completed from reference TRBV9 and TRBJ2-1, reads DSGVTQTPKHLITATGQRVTLRCSPRSGDLSVYWYQQSLDQGLQFLIQYYNGEERAKGNILERFSAQQFPDLHSELNLSSLELGDSALYFCASSVESGRAAAYNEQFFGPGTRLTVL.

V and J are TRBV19 and TRBJ2-1, with no clear D. Germline V gene lookup returns CDR1 LNHDA and CDR2 SQIVND (reference sequence). V gave up 3 bases and J gave up 6 bases, with 12 bases separating them. The CDR3 consists of 14 residues. The CDR3 sequence is CASSIPRPVNEQFF. For the CDR3, the DNA is TGTGCCAGTAGTATCCCCAGACCCGTCAATGAGCAGTTCTTC.

The rearrangement uses TRBV27 and TRBJ2-3; D not certain. The CDR3 is made up of 16 amino acids. The V end lost 2 bases, the J end lost 2 bases, and 14 bases lay between the germline ends. Looked up from germline, CDR1 is MNHEY and CDR2 is SMNVEV (reference sequence). As DNA, the CDR3 is TGTGCCAGCAGTTTAACCAGGTGGGCCTCCACAGATACGCAGTATTTT. It encodes CASSLTRWASTDTQYF.

The chain combines TRBV9 with TRBJ2-7, with D perhaps TRBD1 or TRBD2 (6 bases each). This CDR3 comprises 15 residues. CDR1 is SGDLS and CDR2 is YYNGEE in the germline V gene. The V and J ends lost 0 bases and 6 bases respectively, with 16 bases between them. CDR3 sequence (DNA): TGTGCCAGCAGCGTAGAGCCCCACGAGGGGGGCGAGCAGTACTTC. This codes for CASSVEPHEGGEQYF.

This clone was seen once. This chain joins TRBV6-6 and TRBJ1-5; 7 bases line up with TRBD1. Germline CDR1 MNHNY, CDR2 SVGAGI (reference sequence). This CDR3 contains 16 residues. The J segment lost 2 bases and the V segment lost 4 bases, leaving 8 bases of the junction unmatched. The CDR3 DNA reads TGTGCCAGCAGTTCCCGACAGGGAAGGGGCAATCAGCCCCAGCATTTT. It translates to CASSSRQGRGNQPQHF.

The chain carries TRBV28 and TRBJ2-2, with TRBD2 matching over 8 bases. CDR1 is MDHEN and CDR2 is SYDVKM in the germline V gene. V dropped 11 bases and J dropped 8; count of bases not matched to a gene: 16. The CDR3 totals 15 residues. The CDR3: CAARGSGISQGELFF. The CDR3 DNA is TGTGCCGCACGGGGTAGCGGGATCTCGCAGGGGGAGCTGTTTTTT.

The V call is TRBV19, the J call TRBJ2-1; the D gene is possibly TRBD1 (6 bases). This CDR3 has 14 residues. Trimming stripped 7 bases from V and 4 bases from J, with 14 bases between. CDR1 is LNHDA and CDR2 is SQIVND in the germline V gene (reference sequence). CDR3 amino acids: CASTLGTPYNEQFF. CDR3 DNA: TGTGCCAGTACCCTCGGGACACCATACAATGAGCAGTTCTTC.

This clone was detected only once. The chain links TRBV6-6 to TRBJ1-2, with D perhaps matching TRBD1 (5 bases). Germline V gene data show CDR1 as MNHNY and CDR2 as SVGAGI (reference sequence). The V gene lost 5 bases and the J gene lost 3 bases, with 10 bases spanning the gap. The CDR3 is 13 amino acids. The CDR3 spells CASSDQGDYGYTF. CDR3 sequence (DNA): TGTGCCAGCAGTGATCAAGGGGACTATGGCTACACCTTC.

V gene TRBV19 combines with J gene TRBJ2-1; D is possibly TRBD2 (6 bases). Per the germline V gene, CDR1 is LNHDA and CDR2 is SQIVND (reference sequence). This CDR3 contains 13 residues. V lost 10 bases to trimming and J lost 6 bases, with 16 bases between them. The CDR3 protein is CAIATGVPNEQFF. CDR3 sequence (DNA): TGTGCCATAGCCACGGGAGTTCCCAATGAGCAGTTCTTC.